This paragraph reports one T cell receptor (beta chain). Its antigen is unknown. A second 7 to 11 cycle PCR used barcoded and J-beta primers. TCRdb re-called the 5' RACE reads with MiXCR, one entry per CDR3 protein. The data hold approximately 1.5 million distinct CDR3 sequences, with less than 45% observed a single time. The data stem from a study of blood T cells in healthy people across ages. Study in general: Template switching recovered approximately one barcoded beta molecule for every two T cells.

Germline V CDR1 and CDR2: SQVTM, ANQGSEA. The V end was cut by 8 bases, the J end by 5 bases, with 19 bases between. The CDR3 consists of 13 residues. Findings of the study overall: Any conclusive comparison of naive versus antigen-experienced cells was prevented by using unsorted PBMCs. Underestimates were what the diversity estimates from one million T cells were considered to be.

The TCR was taken from a woman between 18 and 29 years old in good health. The chain joins TRBV29-1 to TRBJ2-7; no reliable D call. The specimen sequenced was blood. CDR3 region: CSCSLRAGNEQYF. The CDR3 DNA is TGCAGCTGTTCGTTGAGAGCAGGCAACGAGCAGTACTTC.